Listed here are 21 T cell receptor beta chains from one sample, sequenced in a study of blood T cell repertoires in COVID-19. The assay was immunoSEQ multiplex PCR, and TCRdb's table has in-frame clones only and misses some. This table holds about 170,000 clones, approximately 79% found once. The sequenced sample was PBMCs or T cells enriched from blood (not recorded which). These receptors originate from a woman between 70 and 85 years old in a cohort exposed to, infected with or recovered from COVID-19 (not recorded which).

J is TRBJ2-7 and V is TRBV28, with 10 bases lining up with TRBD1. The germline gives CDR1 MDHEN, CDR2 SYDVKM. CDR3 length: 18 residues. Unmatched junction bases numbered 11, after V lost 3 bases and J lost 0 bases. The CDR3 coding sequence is TGTGCCAGCAGTTTTGCATTGGGACAGGGGAAGGTCTCCTACGAGCAGTACTTC. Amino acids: CASSFALGQGKVSYEQYF.

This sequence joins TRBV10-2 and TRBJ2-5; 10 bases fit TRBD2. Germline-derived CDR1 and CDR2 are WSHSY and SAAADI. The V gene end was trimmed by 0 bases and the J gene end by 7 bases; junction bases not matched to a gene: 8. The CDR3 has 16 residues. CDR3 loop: CASSESRLAGVGTQYF. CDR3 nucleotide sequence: TGCGCCAGCAGTGAGTCAAGGCTAGCGGGAGTGGGGACCCAGTACTTC.

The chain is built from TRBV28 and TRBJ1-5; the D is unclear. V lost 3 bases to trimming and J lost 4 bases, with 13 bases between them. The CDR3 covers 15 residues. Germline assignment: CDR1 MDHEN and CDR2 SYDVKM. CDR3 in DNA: TGTGCCAGCAGTTTTTCGGCTTCAGCGAATCAGCCCCAGCATTTT. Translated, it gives CASSFSASANQPQHF.

CDR3 region: CSVSGKPAGVSYNEQFF. The DNA for the CDR3 is TGCAGCGTCTCAGGGAAGCCGGCAGGGGTCTCCTACAATGAGCAGTTCTTC. The chain recombines TRBV29-1 with TRBJ2-1; a possible D gene is TRBD1 (6 bases). Trimming removed 6 bases at V and 0 bases at J, with 21 bases between. CDR1 SQVTM and CDR2 ANQGSEA come from the germline V gene. CDR3 length: 17 amino acids.

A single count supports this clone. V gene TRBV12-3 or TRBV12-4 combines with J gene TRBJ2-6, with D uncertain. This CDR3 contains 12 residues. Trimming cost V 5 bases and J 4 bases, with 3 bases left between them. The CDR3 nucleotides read TGTGCCAGCAGTCGGGGGGCCAACGTCCTGACTTTC. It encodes CASSRGANVLTF.

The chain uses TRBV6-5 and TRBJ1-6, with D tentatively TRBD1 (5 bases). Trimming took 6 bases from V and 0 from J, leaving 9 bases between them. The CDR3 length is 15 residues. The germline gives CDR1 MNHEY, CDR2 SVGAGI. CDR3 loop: CASRTVSSYNSPLHF. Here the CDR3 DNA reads TGTGCCAGCAGGACAGTGAGCTCCTATAATTCACCCCTCCACTTT.

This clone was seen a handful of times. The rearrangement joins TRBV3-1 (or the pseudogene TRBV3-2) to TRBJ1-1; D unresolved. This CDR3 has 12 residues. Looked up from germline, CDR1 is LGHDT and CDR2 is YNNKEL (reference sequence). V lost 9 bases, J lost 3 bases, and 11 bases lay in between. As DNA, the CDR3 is TGTGCCAGTGGGAGGGATTACACTGAAGCTTTCTTT. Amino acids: CASGRDYTEAFF.

CDR3 sequence: CASSTGHQDEQYF. The DNA of the CDR3 is TGCGCCAGCAGCACGGGACATCAAGACGAGCAGTACTTC. This rearrangement joins TRBV10-1 to TRBJ2-7, with a tentative D call TRBD1 (6 bases). CDR3 length: 13 residues. Trimming took 6 bases from V and 5 from J, leaving 14 bases between them. CDR1 is WNHNN and CDR2 is SYGVQD in the germline V gene (reference sequence).

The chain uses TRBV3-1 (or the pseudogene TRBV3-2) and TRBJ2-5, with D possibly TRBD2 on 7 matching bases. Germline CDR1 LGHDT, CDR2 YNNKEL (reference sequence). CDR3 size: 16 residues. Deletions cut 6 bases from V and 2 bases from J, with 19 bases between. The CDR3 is CASRPGGGGGQETQYF. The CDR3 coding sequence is TGTGCCAGCAGACCCGGTGGGGGCGGGGGACAAGAGACCCAGTACTTC.

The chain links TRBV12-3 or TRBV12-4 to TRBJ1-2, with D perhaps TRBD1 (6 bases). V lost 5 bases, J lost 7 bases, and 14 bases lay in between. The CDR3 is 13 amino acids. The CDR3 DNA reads TGTGCCAGCAGTCCTCGGGGGGCGGGTGGCTACACCTTC. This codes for CASSPRGAGGYTF.

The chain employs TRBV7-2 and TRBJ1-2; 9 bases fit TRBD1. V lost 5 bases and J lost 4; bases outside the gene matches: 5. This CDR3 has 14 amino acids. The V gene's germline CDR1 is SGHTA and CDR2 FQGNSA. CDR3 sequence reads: CASSPGQGPYGYTF. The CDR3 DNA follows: TGTGCCAGCAGCCCGGGACAGGGCCCCTATGGCTACACCTTC.

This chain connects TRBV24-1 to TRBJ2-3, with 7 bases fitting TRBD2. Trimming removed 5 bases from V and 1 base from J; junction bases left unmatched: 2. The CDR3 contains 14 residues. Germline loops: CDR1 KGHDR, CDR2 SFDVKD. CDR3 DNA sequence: TGTGCCACCAGTGTCCGGGAGGGCACAGATACGCAGTATTTT. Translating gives CATSVREGTDTQYF.

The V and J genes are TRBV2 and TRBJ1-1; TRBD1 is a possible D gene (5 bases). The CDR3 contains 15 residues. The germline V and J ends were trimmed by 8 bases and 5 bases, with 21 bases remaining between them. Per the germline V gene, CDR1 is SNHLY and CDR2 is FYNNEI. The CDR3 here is CASLAGWGEATEAFF. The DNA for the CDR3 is TGTGCCAGCCTCGCCGGATGGGGCGAGGCGACTGAAGCTTTCTTT.

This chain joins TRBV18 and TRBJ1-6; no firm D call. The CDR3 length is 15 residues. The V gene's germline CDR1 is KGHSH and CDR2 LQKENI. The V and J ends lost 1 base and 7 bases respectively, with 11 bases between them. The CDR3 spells CASSPQGGGNSPLHF. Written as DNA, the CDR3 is TGTGCCAGCTCACCACAGGGAGGTGGGAATTCACCCCTCCACTTT.

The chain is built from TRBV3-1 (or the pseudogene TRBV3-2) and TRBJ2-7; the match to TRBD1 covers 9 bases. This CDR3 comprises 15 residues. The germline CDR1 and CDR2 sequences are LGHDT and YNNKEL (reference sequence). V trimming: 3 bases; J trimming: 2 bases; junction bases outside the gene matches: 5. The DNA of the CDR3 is TGTGCCAGCAGCCAGGCCGGGACAGGGACCTACGAGCAGTACTTC. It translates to CASSQAGTGTYEQYF.

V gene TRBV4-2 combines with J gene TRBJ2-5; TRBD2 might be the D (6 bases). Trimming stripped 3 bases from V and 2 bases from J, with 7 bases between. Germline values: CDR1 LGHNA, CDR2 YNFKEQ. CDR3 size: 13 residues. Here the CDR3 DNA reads TGTGCCAGCAGCCAGCGGGGACAAGAGACCCAGTACTTC. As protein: CASSQRGQETQYF.

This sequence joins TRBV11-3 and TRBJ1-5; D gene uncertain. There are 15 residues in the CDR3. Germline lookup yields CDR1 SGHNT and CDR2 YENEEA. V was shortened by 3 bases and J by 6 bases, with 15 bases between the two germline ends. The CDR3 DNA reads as TGTGCCAGCAGCTTTCCGCCGTCGGAGGGTCAGCCCCAGCATTTT. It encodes CASSFPPSEGQPQHF. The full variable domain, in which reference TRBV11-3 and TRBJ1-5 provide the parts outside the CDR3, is EAGVVQSPRYKIIEKKQPVAFWCNPISGHNTLYWYLQNLGQGPELLIRYENEEAVDDSQLPKDRFSAERLKGVDSTLKIQPAELGDSAVYLCASSFPPSEGQPQHFGDGTRLSIL.

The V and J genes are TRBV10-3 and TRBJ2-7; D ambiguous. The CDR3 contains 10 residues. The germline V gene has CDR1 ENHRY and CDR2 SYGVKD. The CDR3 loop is CEASSYEQYF. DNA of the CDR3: TGTGAAGCTAGCTCCTACGAGCAGTACTTC.

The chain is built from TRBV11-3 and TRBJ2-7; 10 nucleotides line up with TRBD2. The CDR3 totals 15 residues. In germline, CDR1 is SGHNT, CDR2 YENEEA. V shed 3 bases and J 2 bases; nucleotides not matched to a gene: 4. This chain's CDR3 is CASSFGLAEAYEQYF. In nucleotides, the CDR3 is TGTGCCAGCAGCTTTGGACTAGCGGAGGCCTACGAGCAGTACTTC.

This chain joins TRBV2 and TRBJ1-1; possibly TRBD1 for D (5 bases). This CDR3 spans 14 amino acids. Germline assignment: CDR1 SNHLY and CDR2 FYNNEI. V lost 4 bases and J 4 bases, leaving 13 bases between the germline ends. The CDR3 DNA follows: TGTGCCAGCAGTGTCCTTTCAGGGATCACTGAAGCTTTCTTT. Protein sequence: CASSVLSGITEAFF.

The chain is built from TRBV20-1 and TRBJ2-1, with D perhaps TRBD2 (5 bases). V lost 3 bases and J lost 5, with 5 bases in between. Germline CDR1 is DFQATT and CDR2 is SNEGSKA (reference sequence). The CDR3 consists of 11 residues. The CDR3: CSARRDNEQFF. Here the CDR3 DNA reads TGCAGTGCTAGGAGGGACAATGAGCAGTTCTTC.